The rows below give T cell receptor beta chains drawn from one sample of a study of metastatic and nonmetastatic thyroid tumors. TCRdb re-called clones via MiXCR from the PCR reads. Of roughly 30,000 clones in the sample, more than 10% were seen once. The sample was blood. These receptors were collected from a female donor with papillary thyroid cancer or a benign thyroid nodule (not recorded which). Some clones in this sample may be carry-over from other donors' samples. Both conserved end residues are part of each CDR3. A D gene is named only where the DNA matches it firmly. Only some rows state a clone size, as once, few, many or a class for expanded clones.

j_call | clone_size | d_call | cdr3_length | v_call | cdr3_nt | cdr3_aa
TRBJ2-2 | many | NA | 15 | TRBV15 | TGTGCCACCAGCAGAGATAGGGGGAACACCGGGGAGCTGTTTTTT | CATSRDRGNTGELFF
TRBJ2-5 | once | TRBD2 | 13 | TRBV12-3/TRBV12-4 | TGTGCCCGCAGTTTGGGGCTAGCGGGAGGGCCATGCTTC | CARSLGLAGGPCF
TRBJ1-2 | few | NA | 11 | TRBV6-1 | TGTGCCAGCAGGTTGGGTGTCGGCTACACCTTC | CASRLGVGYTF
TRBJ2-7 | many | NA | 14 | TRBV5-1 | TGCGCCAGCAGCTTGGACAGTTCCCTAGGTGAGCAGTACTTC | CASSLDSSLGEQYF
TRBJ1-1 | many | NA | 14 | TRBV6-5 | TGTGCCAGCAGTTACTGGGAGGGCCCCACTGAAGCTTTCTTT | CASSYWEGPTEAFF
TRBJ1-1 | NA | TRBD1 | 14 | TRBV11-2 | TGTGCCAGCAGCCCTGCCAGGGGGTTGACTGAAGCTTTCTTT | CASSPARGLTEAFF
TRBJ2-5 | many | NA | 14 | TRBV10-3 | TGTGCCATCAGTGAGTTAGAGGGGATGGAGACCCAGTACTTC | CAISELEGMETQYF
TRBJ2-7 | many | TRBD1 | 14 | TRBV18 | TGTGCCAGCTCCGGACAGGGGGAGGACTACGAGCAGTACTTC | CASSGQGEDYEQYF
TRBJ1-3 | NA | NA | 15 | TRBV28 | TGCGCCAGCAAGTCACCCGGTGGTTCATGGAACACCATATATTTT | CASKSPGGSWNTIYF
TRBJ2-7 | many | TRBD2 | 13 | TRBV10-2 | TGCGCCAGCAGTGTGACTTTGGGGGGGGAGCAGTACTTC | CASSVTLGGEQYF
TRBJ1-2 | many | TRBD1 | 14 | TRBV5-1 | TGCGCCAGCAGCTCACCGGGACAGGGGAATGGCTACACCTTC | CASSSPGQGNGYTF
TRBJ1-5 | many | NA | 14 | TRBV12-3/TRBV12-4 | TGTGCCAGCAGTCTGGGACTCTACAATCAGCCCCAGCATTTT | CASSLGLYNQPQHF
TRBJ2-3 | many | NA | 15 | TRBV30 | TGTGCCTGGAGTGTAGCACTTGCGGGCACAGATACGCAGTATTTT | CAWSVALAGTDTQYF
TRBJ1-2 | many | NA | 12 | TRBV20-1 | TGCAGTGGACCGAACAGGGATGATGGCTACACCTTC | CSGPNRDDGYTF
TRBJ1-6 | medium-sized | NA | 15 | TRBV27 | TGTGCCAGCGGAGAGGAATTCTCCTATAATTCACCCCTCCACTTT | CASGEEFSYNSPLHF
TRBJ2-3 | many | NA | 12 | TRBV29-1 | TGCAGCGGCGGACAGTTGACAGATACGCAGTATTTT | CSGGQLTDTQYF
TRBJ2-7 | many | NA | 15 | TRBV29-1 | TGCAGCGTTGAATCCTGGGGGCAGGCTGGAAGTGAGCAGTACTTC | CSVESWGQAGSEQYF
TRBJ2-3 | many | NA | 14 | TRBV6-2/TRBV6-3 | TGTGCCAGCAGTTACCGGAGGCAGGGGGATACGCAGTATTTT | CASSYRRQGDTQYF
TRBJ1-5 | many | NA | 15 | TRBV6-2/TRBV6-3 | TGTGCCAGCACTCAGAGGGGGGCCAGCAATCAGCCCCAGCATTTT | CASTQRGASNQPQHF
TRBJ2-7 | NA | NA | 13 | TRBV7-9 | TGTGCCAGCAGCCCAGGGCCCTCCTACGAGCAGTACTTC | CASSPGPSYEQYF
TRBJ2-7 | NA | TRBD1 | 14 | TRBV7-2 | TGTGCCAGCAGCTTTAGTCAGGGGGAGTACGAGCATTACTTC | CASSFSQGEYEHYF
TRBJ2-5 | many | TRBD2 | 14 | TRBV6-2/TRBV6-3 | TGTGCCAGCACCGCGAGGAGGGGAGGGGAGACCCAGTACTTC | CASTARRGGETQYF
TRBJ2-7 | many | TRBD1 | 15 | TRBV6-1 | TGTGCCAGCAGCCAATCCGGGACAGGCTCCTACGAGCAGTACTTC | CASSQSGTGSYEQYF
TRBJ2-2 | NA | TRBD2 | 15 | TRBV12-3/TRBV12-4 | TGTGCCAGCACCGCCGGGACTAGCGGGACGGGGGAGCTGTTTTTT | CASTAGTSGTGELFF
TRBJ2-7 | many | TRBD2 | 15 | TRBV6-1 | TGTGCCAGCAGGATGAGCGGGAGAATTTCCTACGAGCAGTACTTC | CASRMSGRISYEQYF
TRBJ2-1 | NA | TRBD2 | 15 | TRBV20-1 | TGCAGTGCGAATAGCGGGAGGGTTGCCTACAATGAGCAGTTCTTC | CSANSGRVAYNEQFF
TRBJ2-2 | NA | NA | 12 | TRBV11-2 | TGTGCCGGCGCGGATAGGGCCGGGGAGCTGTTTTTT | CAGADRAGELFF